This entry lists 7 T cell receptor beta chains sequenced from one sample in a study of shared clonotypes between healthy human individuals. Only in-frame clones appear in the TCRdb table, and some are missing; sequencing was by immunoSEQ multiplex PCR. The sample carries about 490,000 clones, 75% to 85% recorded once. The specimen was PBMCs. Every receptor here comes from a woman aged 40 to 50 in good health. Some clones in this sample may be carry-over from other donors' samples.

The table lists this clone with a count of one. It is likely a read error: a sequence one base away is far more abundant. The CDR3 protein is CASSLDLNTEAFF. In DNA form, the CDR3 reads TGTGCCAGCAGCTTAGACCTGAACACTGAAGCTTTCTTT. V usage is TRBV5-6 and J usage is TRBJ1-1, with D uncertain. This CDR3 region has 13 residues. Germline V gene lookup returns CDR1 SGHDT and CDR2 YYEEEE. Between the trimmed V and J ends, which lost 2 bases and 0 bases, there was a span of 5 bases. Complete variable domain (other parts from reference TRBV5-6 and TRBJ1-1): DAGVTQSPTHLIKTRGQQVTLRCSPKSGHDTVSWYQQALGQGPQFIFQYYEEEERQRGNFPDRFSGHQFPNYSSELNVNALLLGDSALYLCASSLDLNTEAFFGQGTRLTVV.

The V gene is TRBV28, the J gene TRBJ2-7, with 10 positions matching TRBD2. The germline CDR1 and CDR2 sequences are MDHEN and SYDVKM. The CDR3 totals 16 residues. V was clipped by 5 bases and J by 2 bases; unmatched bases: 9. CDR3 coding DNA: TGTGCCAGCAGTAGGCACGGACTAGCGGACCCCTACGAGCAGTACTTC. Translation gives CASSRHGLADPYEQYF.

The CDR3 DNA is TGTGCCAGCAGCAGGCATATCGGGACAGCAAGCTACACCTTC. It yields the protein CASSRHIGTASYTF. The chain joins TRBV28 to TRBJ1-2, with 7 bases matching TRBD1. Germline CDR1 and CDR2: MDHEN and SYDVKM. The CDR3 runs to 14 residues. With 6 bases clipped from V and 9 bases from J, the junction kept 13 bases outside the gene matches.

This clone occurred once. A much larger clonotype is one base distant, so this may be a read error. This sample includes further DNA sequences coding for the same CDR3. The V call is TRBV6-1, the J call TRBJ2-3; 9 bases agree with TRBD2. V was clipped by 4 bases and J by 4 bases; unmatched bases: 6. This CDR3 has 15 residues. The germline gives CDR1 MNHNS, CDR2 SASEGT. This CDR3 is CASSGLAGGPDTQYF. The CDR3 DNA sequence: TGTGCCAGCAGTGGACTGGCGGGAGGGCCAGATACGCAGTATTTT.

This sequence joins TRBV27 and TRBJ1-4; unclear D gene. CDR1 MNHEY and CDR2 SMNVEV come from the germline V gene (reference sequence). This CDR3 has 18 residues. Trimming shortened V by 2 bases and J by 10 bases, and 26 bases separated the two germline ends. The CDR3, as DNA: TGTGCCAGCAGTTTAAACACCCCCGGGCGGATAACCACCCGAAAACTGTTTTTT. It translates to CASSLNTPGRITTRKLFF. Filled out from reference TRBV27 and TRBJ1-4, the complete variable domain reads EAQVTQNPRYLITVTGKKLTVTCSQNMNHEYMSWYRQDPGLGLRQIYYSMNVEVTDKGDVPEGYKVSRKEKRNFPLILESPSPNQTSLYFCASSLNTPGRITTRKLFFGSGTQLSVL.

CDR3 region: CASTLRGTEAFF. The CDR3 DNA sequence: TGTGCCAGCACCCTCAGGGGCACTGAAGCTTTCTTT. This chain joins TRBV5-6 and TRBJ1-1, with D maybe TRBD1 (6 bases). V dropped 6 bases and J dropped 4 bases, with 10 bases sitting between them. CDR3 length: 12 amino acids. Looked up from germline, CDR1 is SGHDT and CDR2 is YYEEEE.

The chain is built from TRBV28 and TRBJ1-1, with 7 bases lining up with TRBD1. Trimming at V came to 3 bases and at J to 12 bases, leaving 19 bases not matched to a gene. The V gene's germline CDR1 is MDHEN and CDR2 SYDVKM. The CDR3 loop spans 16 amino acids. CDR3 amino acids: CASSFAGRRQGRMPFF. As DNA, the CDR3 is TGTGCCAGCAGTTTCGCGGGGAGACGACAGGGTAGAATGCCTTTCTTT.